What follows are 31 T cell receptor beta chains derived from one specimen sequenced in a study of sequential checkpoint blockade in melanoma. Clones were read by immunoSEQ multiplex PCR, and TCRdb kept only the in-frame ones, dropping some. The profile shows around 20,000 clones, around 80% of them singletons. This sample's treatment: randomized to nivolumab then ipilimumab (arm A) or the reverse (arm B). Material: CD8+ T cells sorted from blood (inferred from file names), obtained from a patient given nivolumab and ipilimumab in sequence. These receptor sequences come from a human donor with melanoma.

The chain uses TRBV7-3 and TRBJ2-2; maybe TRBD1 (6 bases). Trimming removed 5 bases from V and 1 base from J, with 8 bases in between. Germline lookup yields CDR1 SGHTA and CDR2 FQGTGA. The CDR3 is 14 residues long. This CDR3 is CASSPDRNTGELFF. Written as DNA, the CDR3 is TGTGCCAGCAGCCCGGACAGGAACACCGGGGAGCTGTTTTTT.

This rearrangement joins TRBV30 to TRBJ1-4; D perhaps matches TRBD1 (5 bases). This CDR3 region has 13 residues. V lost 1 base to trimming and J lost 9 bases, with 12 bases between them. From germline, CDR1 is GTSNPN and CDR2 SVGIG (reference sequence). The CDR3 region has the DNA TGTGCCTGGAGTGACGGCGGGGGGAAAAAACTGTTTTTT. Protein sequence: CAWSDGGGKKLFF.

The chain recombines TRBV6-5 with TRBJ1-1; 8 bases line up with TRBD1. The CDR3 sequence is 13 residues long. Germline V CDR1 and CDR2: MNHEY, SVGAGI. V lost 6 bases to trimming and J lost 1 base; unmatched junction nucleotides: 1. CDR3 protein: CASRTGANTEAFF. CDR3 bases: TGTGCCAGCAGGACAGGGGCGAACACTGAAGCTTTCTTT.

This sequence joins TRBV28 and TRBJ1-1; 7 nucleotides line up with TRBD1. Germline V CDR1 and CDR2: MDHEN, SYDVKM. V trimming: 6 bases; J trimming: 3 bases; junction bases outside the gene matches: 10. This CDR3 spans 15 amino acids. The CDR3 region is CASSLLGQRYTEAFF. CDR3 in DNA: TGTGCCAGCAGCCTACTGGGACAGCGATACACTGAAGCTTTCTTT.

Regarding this clone: The same CDR3 is also encoded by other DNA sequences in this sample. J is TRBJ2-7 and V is TRBV15; no definite D call. CDR1 is LNHNV and CDR2 is YYDKDF in the germline V gene (reference sequence). This CDR3 is built from 14 residues. V was cut by 0 bases and J by 0 bases, with 6 bases left in between. The CDR3 nucleotides are TGTGCCACCAGCAGAGATAGGAGCTCCTACGAGCAGTACTTC. Protein: CATSRDRSSYEQYF. Full variable domain (remainder filled in from reference TRBV15 and TRBJ2-7): DAMVIQNPRYQVTQFGKPVTLSCSQTLNHNVMYWYQQKSSQAPKLLFHYYDKDFNNEADTPDNFQSRRPNTSFCFLDIRSPGLGDTAMYLCATSRDRSSYEQYFGPGTRLTVT.

The gene calls are TRBV10-2 and TRBJ1-2; 7 nucleotides agree with TRBD1. The V gene end was trimmed by 2 bases and the J gene end by 0 bases; junction bases not matched to a gene: 3. CDR1 is WSHSY, CDR2 SAAADI, per germline. The CDR3 covers 15 residues. The CDR3 spells CASSEQGTANYGYTF. The CDR3 region has the DNA TGCGCCAGCAGTGAGCAGGGGACAGCTAACTATGGCTACACCTTC.

The chain recombines TRBV28 with TRBJ1-2, with 9 bases lining up with TRBD1. J gave up 8 bases and V 6 bases, and 10 bases lay outside the gene matches. Germline assignment: CDR1 MDHEN and CDR2 SYDVKM. The CDR3 is 14 residues long. The CDR3 region has the DNA TGTGCCAGCAGATCAACCGGGACAGGGTCCGGCTACACCTTC. Protein product: CASRSTGTGSGYTF.

This chain connects TRBV9 to TRBJ2-7; D perhaps matches TRBD2 (5 bases). CDR3 size: 14 residues. Germline-derived CDR1 and CDR2 are SGDLS and YYNGEE. V shed 4 bases and J shed 7 bases, with 18 bases lying between them. The CDR3 sequence: CASSPRLLPGEQYF. CDR3 sequence (DNA): TGTGCCAGCAGCCCGCGTTTGCTACCGGGGGAGCAGTACTTC.

The rearrangement links TRBV11-2 to TRBJ2-1, with a tentative D call TRBD2 (6 bases). The CDR3 length is 14 residues. Germline V gives CDR1 SGHAT, CDR2 FQNNGV. Between the trimmed V and J ends, which lost 7 bases and 5 bases, there was a span of 15 bases. The chain's CDR3 is CASNRDFRNNEQFF. CDR3 in DNA: TGTGCCAGCAACCGGGACTTCCGAAACAATGAGCAGTTCTTC.

CDR3 sequence (DNA): TGTGCCAGTAGGTTTAGGGGCGACAATGAAAAACTGTTTTTT. Protein sequence: CASRFRGDNEKLFF. The chain combines TRBV19 with TRBJ1-4, with D tentatively TRBD1 (5 bases). The CDR3 covers 14 residues. Germline V gene sequence: CDR1 LNHDA, CDR2 SQIVND (reference sequence). V was cut by 6 bases and J by 5 bases, with 13 bases left in between. The full variable domain, rest sourced from reference TRBV19 and TRBJ1-4, is DGGITQSPKYLFRKEGQNVTLSCEQNLNHDAMYWYRQDPGQGLRLIYYSQIVNDFQKGDIAEGYSVSREKKESFPLTVTSAQKNPTAFYLCASRFRGDNEKLFFGSGTQLSVL.

The V gene is TRBV11-2, the J gene TRBJ2-7; 7 bases align to TRBD2. Germline V lookup: CDR1 SGHAT, CDR2 FQNNGV. V lost 4 bases, J lost 0 bases, and 3 bases stayed unmatched. CDR3 size: 14 residues. Written as DNA, the CDR3 is TGTGCCAGCAGCTGGACTAGGAGCTCCTACGAGCAGTACTTC. Its protein is CASSWTRSSYEQYF.

Sample share makes this clone medium-sized. The chain is built from TRBV7-9 and TRBJ2-7; 15 positions agree with TRBD2. Losses at the gene ends were 5 bases for V and 2 bases for J; bases not matched to a gene: 10. In germline, CDR1 is SEHNR, CDR2 FQNEAQ (reference sequence). The CDR3 sequence is 18 residues long. The CDR3 bases are TGTGCCAGCAGCGCCCTCCGGGGGACTAGCGGGAGGACCTACGAGCAGTACTTC. It codes for CASSALRGTSGRTYEQYF.

This chain connects TRBV30 to TRBJ2-2; tentative D call: TRBD1 (5 bases). The V and J ends lost 0 bases and 1 base respectively, with 6 bases between them. CDR1 and CDR2 from the germline V gene are GTSNPN and SVGIG (reference sequence). There are 14 residues in the CDR3. The CDR3 spells CAWSVTGNTGELFF. The CDR3 DNA reads as TGTGCCTGGAGTGTCACAGGGAACACCGGGGAGCTGTTTTTT.

The rearrangement links TRBV2 to TRBJ2-1, with D possibly TRBD1 on 7 matching bases. CDR1 SNHLY and CDR2 FYNNEI come from the germline V gene. This CDR3 is 16 amino acids long. The ends were cut back, 4 bases at V and 9 bases at J, with 22 bases in the middle. CDR3 bases: TGTGCCAGCAGTGCCAAAACCCCGACAGGGCGGGGTGAGCAGTTCTTC. Its translation: CASSAKTPTGRGEQFF.

This clone was recorded only once. The rearrangement uses TRBV5-4 and TRBJ2-1, with D perhaps TRBD2 (5 bases). V was shortened by 4 bases and J by 8 bases, with 25 bases between the two germline ends. The CDR3 totals 17 residues. Germline-derived CDR1 and CDR2 are SGHNT and YYREEE (reference sequence). CDR3 region: CASSLAASGLRRDEQFF. The DNA for the CDR3 is TGTGCCAGCAGCCTGGCCGCTTCCGGACTTAGAAGGGATGAGCAGTTCTTC.

V usage is TRBV29-1 and J usage is TRBJ2-2; TRBD2 agrees at 13 bases. V shed 5 bases and J 5 bases; nucleotides not matched to a gene: 5. This CDR3 contains 15 residues. CDR1 and CDR2 from the germline V gene are SQVTM and ANQGSEA. CDR3 in amino acids: CSVHGTSGNTGELFF. CDR3 DNA sequence: TGCAGCGTTCATGGGACTAGCGGGAATACCGGGGAGCTGTTTTTT.

The chain has TRBV7-2 and TRBJ2-7, with 9 bases that match TRBD1. Germline V gives CDR1 SGHTA, CDR2 FQGNSA. The CDR3 has 15 amino acids. The V and J ends lost 3 bases and 1 base, in that order; junction bases with no gene match: 4. The CDR3 here is CASSLDRGPSYEQYF. CDR3 DNA sequence: TGTGCCAGCAGCTTGGACAGGGGACCTTCCTACGAGCAGTACTTC.

The J gene is TRBJ1-6, the V gene TRBV30, with D tentatively TRBD1 (6 bases). CDR3 length equals 13 residues. Germline V gives CDR1 GTSNPN, CDR2 SVGIG (reference sequence). With 4 bases removed from V and 7 bases from J, the gap between germline ends came to 11 bases. The CDR3 bases are TGTGCCTGGACCCCACAGGGAAATTCACCCCTCCACTTT. It encodes CAWTPQGNSPLHF. Supplemented by reference TRBV30 and TRBJ1-6, the full variable domain reads SQTIHQWPATLVQPVGSPLSLECTVEGTSNPNLYWYRQAAGRGLQLLFYSVGIGQISSEVPQNLSASRPQDRQFILSSKKLLLSDSGFYLCAWTPQGNSPLHFGNGTRLTVT.

The J gene is TRBJ2-7, the V gene TRBV30, with TRBD2 as a possible D gene (6 bases). The V end was cut by 4 bases, the J end by 2 bases, with 18 bases between. Germline V gene sequence: CDR1 GTSNPN, CDR2 SVGIG (reference sequence). The CDR3 loop spans 15 amino acids. In nucleotides, the CDR3 is TGTGCCTGGACCCCTATCGGGGACTTCACCTACGAGCAGTACTTC. Translating it yields CAWTPIGDFTYEQYF.

The V and J genes are TRBV27 and TRBJ1-2; unclear D gene. Trimming removed 2 bases from V and 4 bases from J, with 5 bases in between. CDR1 is MNHEY, CDR2 SMNVEV, per germline (reference sequence). This CDR3 is 12 amino acids long. The CDR3 bases are TGTGCCAGCAGTTTAGCAGGCTATGGCTACACCTTC. Its translation is CASSLAGYGYTF.

Comment on this clone: A read error may account for a junction end that differs from germline. The chain joins TRBV7-7 to TRBJ2-5; D may be TRBD1 (6 bases). The CDR3 is made up of 14 amino acids. Germline CDR1 reads SSHAT; CDR2 reads FNYEAQ (reference sequence). The CDR3 DNA follows: TGTGCTAGCAGCTCCTCAGGGGCGGGAGAGACCCAGTACTTC. Its translation is CASSSSGAGETQYF.

The chain couples TRBV5-1 to TRBJ2-2; no clear D. V gave up 1 base and J gave up 5 bases, with 12 bases separating them. This CDR3 is built from 15 residues. Germline CDR1 is SGHRS and CDR2 is YFSETQ. The DNA for the CDR3 is TGCGCCAGCAGCTTGCAGCAGGCCGATACCGGGGAGCTGTTTTTT. This codes for CASSLQQADTGELFF.

The chain links TRBV11-2 to TRBJ1-1, with unresolved D. CDR1 is SGHAT, CDR2 FQNNGV, per germline. V lost 5 bases and J 6 bases, leaving 7 bases between the germline ends. This CDR3 has 11 amino acids. The CDR3 loop reads CASSIFAEAFF. The CDR3 DNA is TGTGCCAGCAGCATTTTCGCTGAAGCTTTCTTT.

The chain couples TRBV5-6 to TRBJ1-2, with 7 bases lining up with TRBD1. CDR3 length: 16 amino acids. The J segment lost 4 bases and the V segment lost 2 bases, leaving 11 bases of the junction unmatched. Germline V CDR1 and CDR2: SGHDT, YYEEEE. CDR3 in amino acids: CASSLKQGVTSYGYTF. The CDR3 DNA is TGTGCCAGCAGCTTAAAGCAGGGGGTGACCAGCTATGGCTACACCTTC.

The chain links TRBV28 to TRBJ2-5; 7 bases agree with TRBD2. This CDR3 is 16 amino acids long. Germline V gene lookup returns CDR1 MDHEN and CDR2 SYDVKM. Trimming removed 5 bases from V and 0 bases from J; junction bases left unmatched: 9. The chain's CDR3 is CASSIRAGINQETQYF. CDR3 coding DNA: TGTGCCAGCAGTATCCGAGCGGGAATAAACCAAGAGACCCAGTACTTC.

This clone was observed a few times. The rearrangement links TRBV16 to TRBJ1-1; D is possibly TRBD1 (5 bases). The V end was cut by 1 base, the J end by 0 bases, with 18 bases between. Germline values: CDR1 KGHSY, CDR2 FQNENV. The CDR3 extends over 18 amino acids. DNA of the CDR3: TGTGCCAGCAGCCAATTATCAAGGGGCCTATCCATGAACACTGAAGCTTTCTTT. It codes for CASSQLSRGLSMNTEAFF.

This clone was seen a few times. CDR3 loop: CASSGQGVGLSEAFF. In DNA form, the CDR3 reads TGTGCCAGCAGCGGACAGGGAGTTGGATTATCTGAAGCTTTCTTT. This chain links TRBV7-2 with TRBJ1-1; 8 positions match TRBD1. The junction had 11 bases not matched to a gene; V was cut back by 5 bases and J by 6 bases. Germline lookup yields CDR1 SGHTA and CDR2 FQGNSA. The CDR3 has 15 amino acids. The full variable domain, rest sourced from reference TRBV7-2 and TRBJ1-1, is GAGVSQSPSNKVTEKGKDVELRCDPISGHTALYWYRQSLGQGLEFLIYFQGNSAPDKSGLPSDRFSAERTGGSVSTLTIQRTQQEDSAVYLCASSGQGVGLSEAFFGQGTRLTVV.

The rearrangement uses TRBV30 and TRBJ1-4; 8 nucleotides line up with TRBD1. The CDR3 runs 14 residues. Germline CDR1 and CDR2: GTSNPN and SVGIG (reference sequence). V lost 3 bases to trimming and J lost 10 bases; unmatched junction nucleotides: 10. Written as DNA, the CDR3 is TGTGCCTGGAGCTTAACAGGGGGGACTGCAAAACTGTTTTTT. Amino acids: CAWSLTGGTAKLFF.

V is TRBV18 and J is TRBJ1-2, with a possible D match to TRBD1 (5 bases). Germline V gives CDR1 KGHSH, CDR2 LQKENI. The CDR3 totals 14 residues. Trimming stripped 2 bases from V and 1 base from J, with 8 bases between. CDR3 region: CASSPDRLNYGYTF. CDR3 DNA sequence: TGTGCCAGCTCACCAGACAGACTTAACTATGGCTACACCTTC.

The table lists this clone with a count of one. The chain is built from TRBV27 and TRBJ2-1; 8 positions match TRBD1. V lost 4 bases, J lost 4 bases, and 6 bases stayed unmatched. Germline CDR1 is MNHEY and CDR2 is SMNVEV (reference sequence). The CDR3 extends over 15 amino acids. The CDR3 sequence: CASSSRTGRYNEQFF. The CDR3 DNA is TGTGCCAGCAGTTCTAGGACAGGGAGATACAATGAGCAGTTCTTC.

Only a few counts were recorded for this clone. This CDR3 is also generated by other DNA sequences in the sample. This chain uses TRBV7-2 with TRBJ2-1, with D perhaps TRBD2 (5 bases). V was shortened by 3 bases and J by 1 base, with 7 bases between the two germline ends. Germline CDR1 reads SGHTA; CDR2 reads FQGNSA. The length of the CDR3 is 14 residues. The CDR3 region is CASSLSGSYNEQFF. The DNA of the CDR3 is TGTGCCAGCAGCTTGAGCGGTTCCTACAATGAGCAGTTCTTC.